The T cell receptor (beta chain) under discussion was sequenced for a study of blood T cell repertoires in COVID-19. Assay used: immunoSEQ multiplex PCR; TCRdb lists only in-frame clones, some missing. The sample lists under 150,000 clones, 75% to 85% occurring once. The CDR3 extends over 15 amino acids. Sequenced: peripheral blood. This receptor was identified in a human donor with acute or convalescent COVID-19. The donor label of this sample is uncertain. The V call is TRBV21-1, the J call TRBJ1-1; the DNA was not compared with TRBD1, the D call given in the table. TRBV21-1 is shown as a pseudogene. In DNA form, the CDR3 reads TGTGCCAGCCCACGGACAGGGACTTTGGACACTGAAGCTTTCTTT. Amino acid sequence: CASPRTGTLDTEAFF.